These 28 T cell receptor beta chains originate from one sample sequenced in a study of technical replicates of blood from several donors. TCRdb keeps only in-frame clones here, not all; method: immunoSEQ multiplex PCR. Of more than 65,000 clones in the sample, roughly 92% were seen once. The sample was T cells isolated from PBMCs. These TCRs come from a human donor in good health.

CDR3 amino acids: CASSVAGISYNEQFF. The CDR3 DNA is TGTGCCAGCAGCGTAGCGGGGATATCCTACAATGAGCAGTTCTTC. The chain employs TRBV9 and TRBJ2-1, with D perhaps matching TRBD2 (5 bases). Germline V gives CDR1 SGDLS, CDR2 YYNGEE. The CDR3 runs to 15 residues. V was clipped by 0 bases and J by 1 base, with 8 bases between them.

The V and J genes are TRBV29-1 and TRBJ2-1; a weak D match, TRBD2 (5 bases). V was trimmed by 6 bases and J by 8 bases, leaving 20 bases between them. Germline CDR1 is SQVTM and CDR2 is ANQGSEA. The CDR3 totals 14 residues. CDR3 bases: TGCAGCGTCCTAAGGAGCGGTACTGGCGATGAGCAGTTCTTC. The encoded protein is CSVLRSGTGDEQFF.

The V call is TRBV10-3, the J call TRBJ2-7; tentatively, D is TRBD1 (6 bases). V lost 4 bases to trimming and J lost 12 bases, with 22 bases between them. Germline V gives CDR1 ENHRY, CDR2 SYGVKD. The CDR3 is 14 residues long. The CDR3 DNA is TGTGCCATCAGTGCGGGACAAGAAAGCGGTCCTGGGTACTTC. Its protein product is CAISAGQESGPGYF.

This rearrangement joins TRBV2 to TRBJ1-1; D is uncertain. The CDR3 loop spans 13 amino acids. The germline CDR1 and CDR2 sequences are SNHLY and FYNNEI. V lost 6 bases, J lost 1 base, and 9 bases lay in between. The CDR3 sequence: CASRVEGNTEAFF. The CDR3 nucleotides read TGTGCCAGCAGGGTGGAGGGGAACACTGAAGCTTTCTTT.

This chain uses TRBV9 with TRBJ2-7; the match to TRBD2 covers 7 bases. The CDR3 length is 12 residues. V gave up 3 bases and J gave up 5 bases; unmatched junction bases: 2. Looked up from germline, CDR1 is SGDLS and CDR2 is YYNGEE. The CDR3 nucleotides read TGTGCCAGCAGCGGGGACTATCACGAGCAGTACTTC. Translation: CASSGDYHEQYF.

V and J are TRBV5-4 and TRBJ2-1; 8 bases match TRBD2. Looked up from germline, CDR1 is SGHNT and CDR2 is YYREEE (reference sequence). V was clipped by 4 bases and J by 2 bases; unmatched bases: 14. This CDR3 spans 18 amino acids. In DNA form, the CDR3 reads TGTGCCAGCAGCACCGGACTAGCCGGAGCGGGGACCTACAATGAGCAGTTCTTC. Translated: CASSTGLAGAGTYNEQFF.

The count of this clone is one. This chain links TRBV29-1 with TRBJ1-1, with D possibly matching TRBD1 (5 bases). This CDR3 is built from 15 residues. Germline V gene data show CDR1 as SQVTM and CDR2 as ANQGSEA. Trimming shortened V by 6 bases and J by 0 bases, and 17 bases separated the two germline ends. CDR3 sequence: CSVLLRQFLNTEAFF. The CDR3 bases are TGCAGCGTCTTACTAAGACAGTTTTTGAACACTGAAGCTTTCTTT.

The chain couples TRBV30 to TRBJ1-1, with D unclear. The CDR3 runs 11 residues. The V and J ends lost 4 bases and 6 bases respectively, with 9 bases between them. Germline V gene sequence: CDR1 GTSNPN, CDR2 SVGIG (reference sequence). CDR3 bases: TGTGCCTGGAATTCCGCAGCTGAAGCTTTCTTT. It codes for CAWNSAAEAFF. The full variable domain, in which reference TRBV30 and TRBJ1-1 provide the parts outside the CDR3, is SQTIHQWPATLVQPVGSPLSLECTVEGTSNPNLYWYRQAAGRGLQLLFYSVGIGQISSEVPQNLSASRPQDRQFILSSKKLLLSDSGFYLCAWNSAAEAFFGQGTRLTVV.

This clone came up once. The chain employs TRBV6-5 and TRBJ1-1, with D maybe TRBD1 (5 bases). Germline V gives CDR1 MNHEY, CDR2 SVGAGI. V lost 1 base and J 2 bases, leaving 14 bases between the germline ends. There are 16 residues in the CDR3. For the CDR3, the DNA is TGTGCCAGCAGTTACTTATCGGGGGTGGGTAACACTGAAGCTTTCTTT. Translated: CASSYLSGVGNTEAFF.

In this sample, this clone turned up once. The chain has TRBV19 and TRBJ1-2; 8 bases are shared with TRBD1. Germline V gene sequence: CDR1 LNHDA, CDR2 SQIVND (reference sequence). This CDR3 has 16 amino acids. V was clipped by 7 bases and J by 3 bases; unmatched bases: 13. As DNA, the CDR3 is TGTGCCAGTATCCCTCGTCCCGACAGGGGCGACTATGGCTACACCTTC. Translating gives CASIPRPDRGDYGYTF.

DNA for the CDR3: TGCGCCAGCAGGGCGAGACAGAACACTGAAGCTTTCTTT. Amino acids: CASRARQNTEAFF. This chain links TRBV10-1 with TRBJ1-1; D not resolved. CDR3 length: 13 residues. V gave up 6 bases and J gave up 1 base, with 9 bases separating them. Germline loops: CDR1 WNHNN, CDR2 SYGVQD (reference sequence).

The chain has TRBV21-1 and TRBJ2-7; TRBD2 was called by the table and not checked on the DNA. TRBV21-1 is deemed a pseudogene. The CDR3 has 15 residues. The CDR3 region is CASSKVCSRSYEQYF. The CDR3 DNA sequence: TGTGCCAGCAGCAAAGTCTGTTCTCGGAGTTACGAGCAGTACTTC.

The chain recombines TRBV5-1 with TRBJ2-7; 7 bases align to TRBD1. Losses at the gene ends were 7 bases for V and 3 bases for J; bases not matched to a gene: 4. The length of the CDR3 is 12 residues. Germline values: CDR1 SGHRS, CDR2 YFSETQ. CDR3 DNA: TGCGCCAGCGCCCGGACAGGCTACGAGCAGTACTTC. This sequence encodes CASARTGYEQYF.

The table lists this clone with a count of one. The chain recombines TRBV5-8 with TRBJ2-1; the match to TRBD1 covers 7 bases. With 0 bases clipped from V and 14 bases from J, the junction kept 8 bases outside the gene matches. Germline V gene sequence: CDR1 SGHTS, CDR2 YDEGEE. CDR3 length: 13 residues. Here the CDR3 DNA reads TGTGCCAGCAGCTTGGAGCACAGGGGTTATAAGTTCTTC. This translates into CASSLEHRGYKFF.

The chain couples TRBV25-1 to TRBJ1-1, with no clear D. The length of the CDR3 is 13 residues. The V and J ends lost 4 bases and 0 bases respectively, with 6 bases between them. Germline CDR1 reads MGHDK; CDR2 reads SYGVNS. The CDR3 DNA reads TGTGCCAGCAGTGGGGCCCTGAACACTGAAGCTTTCTTT. Translated: CASSGALNTEAFF.

This rearrangement joins TRBV27 to TRBJ1-4, with D uncertain. The CDR3 loop spans 15 amino acids. The germline V gene encodes CDR1 MNHEY and CDR2 SMNVEV (reference sequence). V was pared by 2 bases and J by 8 bases, with 15 bases between. The CDR3, as DNA: TGTGCCAGCAGTTTAATAGGCCGACACCAGGAAAAACTGTTTTTT. Protein sequence: CASSLIGRHQEKLFF.

The chain has TRBV5-6 and TRBJ2-5; D is unresolved. The CDR3 spans 11 residues. Trimming left V 2 bases short and J 7 bases short, with 6 bases between. The germline V gene has CDR1 SGHDT and CDR2 YYEEEE. The CDR3 bases are TGTGCCAGCAGCTTTTCGGGGACCCAGTACTTC. This gives the protein CASSFSGTQYF.

The V gene is TRBV7-6, the J gene TRBJ2-7; 12 nucleotides match TRBD2. Losses at the gene ends were 2 bases for V and 5 bases for J; bases not matched to a gene: 1. Looked up from germline, CDR1 is SGHVS and CDR2 is FNYEAQ. The CDR3 consists of 14 residues. Here the CDR3 reads CASSLLAGGNEQYF. CDR3 nucleotides: TGTGCCAGCAGCTTACTAGCGGGAGGGAACGAGCAGTACTTC.

The chain couples TRBV9 to TRBJ2-1; 8 bases align to TRBD2. V lost 1 base, J lost 6 bases, and 0 bases stayed unmatched. Germline CDR1 is SGDLS and CDR2 is YYNGEE. The CDR3 runs to 13 residues. CDR3 loop: CASSVLAGNEQFF. The CDR3 region has the DNA TGTGCCAGCAGCGTACTAGCGGGCAATGAGCAGTTCTTC.

V is TRBV25-1 and J is TRBJ2-1, with 7 bases aligning to TRBD2. Germline lookup yields CDR1 MGHDK and CDR2 SYGVNS. V gave up 2 bases and J gave up 8 bases; unmatched junction bases: 12. There are 16 residues in the CDR3. CDR3 nucleotides: TGTGCCAGCAGTGAAGGGATAGGGCGGGAGATCTATGAGCAGTTCTTC. Translated, it gives CASSEGIGREIYEQFF.

The chain links TRBV6-5 to TRBJ1-1, with D hard to call. Germline V gives CDR1 MNHEY, CDR2 SVGAGI. This CDR3 is 13 amino acids long. The V and J ends lost 6 bases and 3 bases respectively, with 11 bases between them. The CDR3 nucleotides are TGTGCCAGCAGAACAGACGAGCACACTGAAGCTTTCTTT. Its translation: CASRTDEHTEAFF.

The DNA of the CDR3 is TGTGCCTGGAGCCTAGAAGATAGCGGAAATGGCTACACCTTC. Its protein product is CAWSLEDSGNGYTF. This chain links TRBV30 with TRBJ1-2; no reliable D call. Germline assignment: CDR1 GTSNPN and CDR2 SVGIG (reference sequence). Trimming shortened V by 3 bases and J by 6 bases, and 17 bases separated the two germline ends. CDR3 length equals 14 residues.

The rearrangement joins TRBV18 to TRBJ2-7; TRBD2 might be the D (6 bases). The CDR3 covers 14 residues. Germline V gives CDR1 KGHSH, CDR2 LQKENI. Deletions cut 4 bases from V and 9 bases from J, with 19 bases between. The DNA of the CDR3 is TGTGCCAGCTCACGACCTCTAAGGGGACTCCGGCAGTACTTC. Its translation: CASSRPLRGLRQYF.

The rearrangement links TRBV18 to TRBJ2-5; D may be TRBD2 (5 bases). Germline lookup yields CDR1 KGHSH and CDR2 LQKENI. V shed 5 bases and J shed 5 bases, with 15 bases lying between them. This CDR3 spans 14 amino acids. The CDR3 reads CASSTQEVGETQYF. The CDR3 coding sequence is TGTGCCAGCTCAACTCAGGAGGTAGGGGAGACCCAGTACTTC.

This sequence joins TRBV29-1 and TRBJ2-7; 8 bases are shared with TRBD2. Germline assignment: CDR1 SQVTM and CDR2 ANQGSEA. J lost 3 bases, V lost 6 bases, and 13 bases had no gene match. The CDR3 is 15 residues long. CDR3 amino acids: CSVSPLAGYGYEQYF. In nucleotides, the CDR3 is TGCAGCGTATCTCCCTTAGCGGGATACGGCTACGAGCAGTACTTC.

The J gene is TRBJ1-2, the V gene TRBV2; D is possibly TRBD1 (5 bases). CDR3 length: 12 amino acids. Germline CDR1 reads SNHLY; CDR2 reads FYNNEI. V lost 1 base, J lost 5 bases, and 5 bases lay in between. Here the CDR3 DNA reads TGTGCCAGCAGTGAAGAGGGGTATGGCTACACCTTC. Protein product: CASSEEGYGYTF.

The V gene is TRBV19, the J gene TRBJ2-3; maybe TRBD2 (6 bases). The germline V gene has CDR1 LNHDA and CDR2 SQIVND (reference sequence). The CDR3 spans 18 residues. Trimming cost V 2 bases and J 0 bases, with 18 bases left between them. CDR3 loop: CASSISPWRDVSTDTQYF. DNA of the CDR3: TGTGCCAGTAGTATATCGCCCTGGCGGGACGTTAGCACAGATACGCAGTATTTT.

The rearrangement links TRBV28 to TRBJ1-1; 8 bases match TRBD1. Per germline, CDR1 MDHEN and CDR2 SYDVKM. Trimming took 3 bases from V and 0 from J; bases not matched to a gene: 3. This CDR3 is 15 amino acids long. CDR3 sequence: CASSFQGALNTEAFF. As DNA, the CDR3 is TGTGCCAGCAGTTTTCAGGGGGCGTTGAACACTGAAGCTTTCTTT.